The entry below describes one T cell receptor beta chain. With a J-beta primer mix and a sample-barcoded 5' primer, a second PCR ran about 7 to 11 cycles. Each cDNA molecule, via a template-switch adaptor with 12 random nucleotides, was tagged. Via MiXCR, TCRdb re-called the 5' RACE reads, giving one row per CDR3 protein. The top ten clones hold approximately 4% of a sample with roughly 1.5 million distinct CDR3 sequences, 35% to 45% of them seen once. This sample is part of a study of blood T cells in healthy people across ages. Overall study: Researchers report that template switching captured about one barcoded beta molecule per two T cells.

The CDR3 covers 13 residues. In germline, CDR1 is LGHNA, CDR2 YNFKEQ. Between the trimmed V and J ends, which lost 1 base and 10 bases, there was a span of 13 bases. This TCR was recovered from a woman between 18 and 30 years old in good health. This chain connects TRBV4-2 to TRBJ1-1, with a possible D match to TRBD1 (5 bases). Material for sequencing was blood. This CDR3 is CASSQVGVAGAFF. The CDR3 DNA sequence: TGTGCCAGCAGCCAAGTAGGGGTCGCTGGAGCTTTCTTT.